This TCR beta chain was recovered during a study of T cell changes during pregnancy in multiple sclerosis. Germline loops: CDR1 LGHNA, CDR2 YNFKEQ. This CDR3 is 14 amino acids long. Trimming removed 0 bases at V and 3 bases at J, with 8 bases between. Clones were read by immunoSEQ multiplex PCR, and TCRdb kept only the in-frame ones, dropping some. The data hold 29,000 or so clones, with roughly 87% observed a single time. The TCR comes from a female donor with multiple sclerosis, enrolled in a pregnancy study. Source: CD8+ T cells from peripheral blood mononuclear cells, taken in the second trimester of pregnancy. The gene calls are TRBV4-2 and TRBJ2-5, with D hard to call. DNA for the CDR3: TGTGCCAGCAGCCAAGATTACTCCGAAGAGACCCAGTACTTC. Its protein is CASSQDYSEETQYF.